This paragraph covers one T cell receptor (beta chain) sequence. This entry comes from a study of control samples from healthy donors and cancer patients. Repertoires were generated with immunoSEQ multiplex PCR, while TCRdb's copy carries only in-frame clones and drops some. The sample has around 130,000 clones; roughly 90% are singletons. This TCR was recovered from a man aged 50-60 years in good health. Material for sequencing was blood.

CDR3 bases: TGCGCCAGCAGCTTGGACAGTGCGGGAGAGACCCAGTACTTC. Its translation: CASSLDSAGETQYF. The chain uses TRBV5-1 and TRBJ2-5; D is possibly TRBD2 (5 bases). CDR1 is SGHRS, CDR2 YFSETQ, per germline. The CDR3 runs 14 residues. Trimming took off 0 bases at V and 4 bases at J, with 10 bases between the two ends.